Presented here are 12 T cell receptor beta chains from one specimen sequenced in a study of T cell clones after liver transplantation. Only in-frame clones appear in the TCRdb table, and some are missing; sequencing was by immunoSEQ multiplex PCR. The sample includes roughly 70,000 clones, around 90% of them seen just once. The sequencing here drew on CD4+ T cells from blood, taken before liver transplant. The receptor set was obtained from a human donor who received a liver transplant.

CDR3 coding DNA: TGCGCCAGCAGTGAGTTCTTCACCGGGGAGCTGTTTTTT. Amino acids: CASSEFFTGELFF. The chain links TRBV10-1 to TRBJ2-2; unclear D gene. Per germline, CDR1 WNHNN and CDR2 SYGVQD (reference sequence). The CDR3 covers 13 residues. V lost 1 base and J 4 bases, leaving 4 bases between the germline ends.

The V gene is TRBV5-1, the J gene TRBJ1-2; possibly TRBD1 for D (5 bases). The CDR3 has 13 residues. Germline loops: CDR1 SGHRS, CDR2 YFSETQ. V lost 2 bases and J 4 bases, leaving 9 bases between the germline ends. This chain's CDR3 is CASSFDSSYGYTF. In nucleotides, the CDR3 is TGCGCCAGCAGCTTCGACAGCAGCTATGGCTACACCTTC.

V is TRBV27 and J is TRBJ1-2; weak D call: TRBD1 (5 bases). Germline values: CDR1 MNHEY, CDR2 SMNVEV (reference sequence). CDR3 size: 15 residues. The V gene lost 4 bases and the J gene lost 3 bases, with 15 bases spanning the gap. The CDR3 DNA reads as TGTGCCAGCAGTTCCTCCGGGGGAGTTGACTATGGCTACACCTTC. Translated: CASSSSGGVDYGYTF.

V usage is TRBV7-2 and J usage is TRBJ2-7, with 8 nucleotides matching TRBD2. Per germline, CDR1 SGHTA and CDR2 FQGNSA. The V and J ends lost 1 base and 5 bases, in that order; junction bases with no gene match: 7. The CDR3 length is 15 residues. For the CDR3, the DNA is TGTGCCAGCAGCTTAGTGGCTAGCGGGTACAACGAGCAGTACTTC. Its protein is CASSLVASGYNEQYF.

This clone was recorded a few times. The rearrangement joins TRBV4-2 to TRBJ2-1; 11 bases fit TRBD2. Germline V gene lookup returns CDR1 LGHNA and CDR2 YNFKEQ. CDR3 size: 17 residues. The trim removed 2 bases at V and 2 bases at J, leaving 5 bases unmatched. In DNA, the CDR3 is TGTGCCAGCAGCCAATATACTAGCGGGGGAACCTACAATGAGCAGTTCTTC. Translating gives CASSQYTSGGTYNEQFF.

V and J are TRBV30 and TRBJ1-3; no definite D call. The ends were cut back, 4 bases at V and 0 bases at J, with 19 bases in the middle. This CDR3 comprises 17 residues. CDR1 GTSNPN and CDR2 SVGIG come from the germline V gene (reference sequence). CDR3 nucleotides: TGTGCCTGGAACGTTGCTGGGTCCTCGAGCTCTGGAAACACCATATATTTT. It specifies CAWNVAGSSSSGNTIYF.

The gene calls are TRBV7-2 and TRBJ1-2; 7 bases line up with TRBD1. Germline-derived CDR1 and CDR2 are SGHTA and FQGNSA. This CDR3 is built from 16 residues. V shed 4 bases and J 0 bases; nucleotides not matched to a gene: 8. The DNA for the CDR3 is TGTGCCAGCAGCTGGGACAGCCTCGGAGCTAACTATGGCTACACCTTC. This sequence encodes CASSWDSLGANYGYTF.

The gene calls are TRBV5-1 and TRBJ2-1; unclear D gene. Germline assignment: CDR1 SGHRS and CDR2 YFSETQ. The length of the CDR3 is 14 residues. Trimming took 0 bases from V and 5 from J, leaving 9 bases between them. CDR3 nucleotide sequence: TGCGCCAGCAGCTTGGAACTATCCGACAATGAGCAGTTCTTC. Translation gives CASSLELSDNEQFF.

The chain recombines TRBV7-9 with TRBJ2-7; D could derive from TRBD1 or TRBD2 (5 bases each). Trimming took 1 base from V and 5 from J, leaving 6 bases between them. The germline CDR1 and CDR2 sequences are SEHNR and FQNEAQ (reference sequence). The CDR3 has 12 residues. The CDR3 DNA is TGTGCCAGCAGCTTAGTGGGGGACGAGCAGTACTTC. It translates to CASSLVGDEQYF.

The chain employs TRBV5-1 and TRBJ2-1, with 11 positions matching TRBD2. This CDR3 is built from 15 residues. After removal of 1 base from V and 3 bases from J, the junction contained 0 bases not matched to a gene. The germline CDR1 and CDR2 sequences are SGHRS and YFSETQ. As DNA, the CDR3 is TGCGCCAGCAGCTTGACTAGCGGGAGCTACAATGAGCAGTTCTTC. Protein sequence: CASSLTSGSYNEQFF. The complete variable domain, with remaining parts taken from reference TRBV5-1 and TRBJ2-1, reads KAGVTQTPRYLIKTRGQQVTLSCSPISGHRSVSWYQQTPGQGLQFLFEYFSETQRNKGNFPGRFSGRQFSNSRSEMNVSTLELGDSALYLCASSLTSGSYNEQFFGPGTRLTVL.

The gene calls are TRBV7-9 and TRBJ2-7, with 12 bases lining up with TRBD1. The CDR3 is made up of 15 amino acids. V lost 4 bases to trimming and J lost 6 bases; unmatched junction nucleotides: 7. Germline values: CDR1 SEHNR, CDR2 FQNEAQ (reference sequence). The CDR3 sequence: CASSYWDRGRIEQYF. As DNA, the CDR3 is TGTGCCAGCAGCTACTGGGACAGGGGGCGAATCGAGCAGTACTTC.

V gene TRBV29-1 combines with J gene TRBJ2-5; the D gene is possibly TRBD1 (5 bases). From germline, CDR1 is SQVTM and CDR2 ANQGSEA. The CDR3 spans 12 residues. The V end was cut by 7 bases, the J end by 2 bases, with 11 bases between. CDR3 nucleotide sequence: TGCAGCGCTACAGGACGGCAAGAGACCCAGTACTTC. Protein: CSATGRQETQYF. The full variable domain, in which reference TRBV29-1 and TRBJ2-5 provide the parts outside the CDR3, is SAVISQKPSRDICQRGTSLTIQCQVDSQVTMMFWYRQQPGQSLTLIATANQGSEATYESGFVIDKFPISRPNLTFSTLTVSNMSPEDSSIYLCSATGRQETQYFGPGTRLLVL.